This record looks at one T cell receptor (beta chain) sequence and its context. This sample was included in a study of CD39 and CD103 CD8 tumor-infiltrating T cells. Study-level background: Shown patients: HPV-positive HNSCC, HPV-negative HNSCC, ovarian cancer, melanoma.

Clones were sequenced by immunoSEQ multiplex PCR, and TCRdb holds only the in-frame ones, with some missing. The table records 300 to 400 clones, about 49% of them present only once. The receptor's source is a human donor with head and neck squamous cell carcinoma. Sequencing input: CD39+ CD103+ CD8+ T cells sorted from the tumor. Documented subset: CD103+CD39+ double-positive CD45RA- CD8 T cells.

The CDR3 bases are TGTGCCAGCAGCCACACAGGGCTCGGCACCGGGGAGCTGTTTTTT. Residues: CASSHTGLGTGELFF. The chain combines TRBV7-9 with TRBJ2-2, with D perhaps TRBD1 (6 bases). The CDR3 spans 15 residues. Germline CDR1 reads SEHNR; CDR2 reads FQNEAQ (reference sequence). The V and J ends lost 5 bases and 4 bases respectively, with 14 bases between them.